The 30 T cell receptor beta chains in this list originate from one sample, sequenced in a study of blood T cell repertoires in COVID-19. Some clones are missing from TCRdb's copy, which holds only in-frame ones; the method was immunoSEQ multiplex PCR. The sample lists hundreds of thousands of clones, about 86% seen once, with over 3% in the top ten. The specimen sequenced was PBMCs or T cells enriched from blood (not recorded which). The receptor source for this set is a woman aged 50 to 60 in a cohort exposed to, infected with or recovered from COVID-19 (not recorded which).

The V and J genes are TRBV4-3 and TRBJ2-7; the D gene is possibly TRBD1 (5 bases). CDR1 and CDR2 (germline): LGHNA, YSLEER. V gave up 1 base and J gave up 1 base, with 11 bases separating them. The CDR3 length is 15 residues. This CDR3 reads CASSQVYDSSYEQYF. CDR3 nucleotide sequence: TGCGCCAGCAGCCAAGTCTATGACAGTTCCTACGAGCAGTACTTC.

The chain couples TRBV7-2 to TRBJ1-6, with D possibly matching TRBD1 (5 bases). There are 15 residues in the CDR3. Germline V gene sequence: CDR1 SGHTA, CDR2 FQGNSA. Trimming left V 5 bases short and J 5 bases short, with 13 bases between. The CDR3, as DNA: TGTGCCAGCAGCCCAACTGGGGGGAATAATTCACCCCTCCACTTT. Translation: CASSPTGGNNSPLHF.

The chain recombines TRBV5-8 with TRBJ1-6, with D unresolved. Trimming cost V 4 bases and J 10 bases, with 12 bases left between them. The germline V gene encodes CDR1 SGHTS and CDR2 YDEGEE. The CDR3 is made up of 13 amino acids. CDR3: CASSRLLGSPLHF. CDR3 nucleotide sequence: TGTGCCAGCAGCCGCCTTTTGGGCTCACCCCTCCACTTT. Full variable domain (remainder filled in from reference TRBV5-8 and TRBJ1-6): EAGVTQSPTHLIKTRGQQATLRCSPISGHTSVYWYQQALGLGLQFLLWYDEGEERNRGNFPPRFSGRQFPNYSSELNVNALELEDSALYLCASSRLLGSPLHFGNGTRLTVT.

V gene TRBV7-2 combines with J gene TRBJ1-4; D may be TRBD1 (6 bases). This CDR3 is 13 amino acids long. Germline V gene lookup returns CDR1 SGHTA and CDR2 FQGNSA. Trimming cost V 8 bases and J 7 bases, with 14 bases left between them. The CDR3 loop is CASSPTGSEKLFF. The DNA for the CDR3 is TGTGCCAGCTCCCCGACAGGTTCTGAAAAACTGTTTTTT.

This sequence joins TRBV27 and TRBJ1-2; TRBD1 is a possible D gene (5 bases). The ends were cut back, 4 bases at V and 2 bases at J, with 11 bases in the middle. CDR3 length: 14 residues. Looked up from germline, CDR1 is MNHEY and CDR2 is SMNVEV (reference sequence). This CDR3 reads CASSSTVSNYGYTF. As DNA, the CDR3 is TGTGCCAGCAGTTCGACAGTCTCCAACTATGGCTACACCTTC.

The J gene is TRBJ2-1, the V gene TRBV19, with TRBD2 identical over 15 bases. This CDR3 contains 17 residues. The J segment lost 6 bases and the V segment lost 7 bases, leaving 10 bases of the junction unmatched. Germline V gives CDR1 LNHDA, CDR2 SQIVND (reference sequence). The CDR3 nucleotides are TGTGCCAGTATACCAGCGGGACTAGCGGGGGGCCGCAATGAGCAGTTCTTC. It yields the protein CASIPAGLAGGRNEQFF. The full variable domain, rest sourced from reference TRBV19 and TRBJ2-1, is DGGITQSPKYLFRKEGQNVTLSCEQNLNHDAMYWYRQDPGQGLRLIYYSQIVNDFQKGDIAEGYSVSREKKESFPLTVTSAQKNPTAFYLCASIPAGLAGGRNEQFFGPGTRLTVL.

The chain carries TRBV7-8 and TRBJ1-1; 9 nucleotides agree with TRBD1. This CDR3 comprises 15 residues. The V and J ends lost 4 bases and 3 bases, in that order; junction bases with no gene match: 6. Germline CDR1 is SGHVS and CDR2 is FQNEAQ. The CDR3 DNA sequence: TGTGCCAGCAGCTGGTACCGGGACAGGGACACTGAAGCTTTCTTT. This gives the protein CASSWYRDRDTEAFF.

The CDR3 bases are TGTGCCATCACTTTGGGGACTAGCGGGGCTCCGGGGTGGGAGCAGTACTTC. Residues: CAITLGTSGAPGWEQYF. The chain joins TRBV10-3 to TRBJ2-7; 13 bases map to TRBD2. CDR3 size: 17 residues. The ends lost 7 bases at V and 7 bases at J; junction bases unmatched: 16. Germline V gene data show CDR1 as ENHRY and CDR2 as SYGVKD.

This sequence joins TRBV4-2 and TRBJ2-3; 12 nucleotides agree with TRBD2. The V and J ends lost 4 bases and 7 bases, in that order; junction bases with no gene match: 6. The CDR3 is 15 residues long. Germline V lookup: CDR1 LGHNA, CDR2 YNFKEQ. CDR3 sequence (DNA): TGTGCCAGCAGCCCTAGCGGGGGGGCCGGTAATACGCAGTATTTT. Translated, it gives CASSPSGGAGNTQYF.

This clone has only one observation. The V call is TRBV5-4, the J call TRBJ1-2; D unresolved. This CDR3 region has 13 residues. Germline V gene sequence: CDR1 SGHNT, CDR2 YYREEE (reference sequence). V lost 4 bases and J 2 bases, leaving 9 bases between the germline ends. The CDR3 loop is CASSPEQNYGYTF. The DNA of the CDR3 is TGTGCCAGCAGCCCTGAACAGAACTATGGCTACACCTTC.

The rearrangement links TRBV4-1 to TRBJ1-4; maybe TRBD1 (6 bases). Looked up from germline, CDR1 is MGHRA and CDR2 is YSYEKL. V lost 6 bases, J lost 5 bases, and 16 bases lay in between. The CDR3 has 15 amino acids. The CDR3 reads CASRFTGIGNEKLFF. The CDR3 coding sequence is TGCGCCAGCAGATTCACAGGGATAGGGAATGAAAAACTGTTTTTT.

The chain employs TRBV19 and TRBJ1-5; D not resolved. This CDR3 region has 18 residues. Trimming removed 0 bases from V and 0 bases from J, with 15 bases in between. Germline assignment: CDR1 LNHDA and CDR2 SQIVND (reference sequence). CDR3 in amino acids: CASSIDYYRILSNQPQHF. CDR3 sequence (DNA): TGTGCCAGTAGTATAGATTACTACCGGATACTTAGCAATCAGCCCCAGCATTTT.

This chain connects TRBV5-1 to TRBJ2-3, with 13 bases fitting TRBD2. Germline V CDR1 and CDR2: SGHRS, YFSETQ. Trimming took 4 bases from V and 8 from J; bases not matched to a gene: 7. The CDR3 sequence is 15 residues long. This chain's CDR3 is CASSETSGGTVTQYF. CDR3 DNA: TGCGCCAGCAGCGAGACTAGCGGGGGGACCGTTACGCAGTATTTT.

The sample holds a few counts of this clone. The chain links TRBV7-2 to TRBJ2-5; 8 bases fit TRBD1. Germline CDR1 and CDR2: SGHTA and FQGNSA. The V segment lost 5 bases and the J segment 2 bases; nucleotides outside the gene matches: 13. This CDR3 spans 17 amino acids. The CDR3 region is CASSPSPLRTGQETQYF. In DNA form, the CDR3 reads TGTGCCAGCAGCCCTAGCCCCCTCCGGACAGGGCAAGAGACCCAGTACTTC.

This clone has just one count. Here the CDR3 DNA reads TGTGCCAGCAGCTTAGACAGGGGGTACAACTACGAGCAGTACTTC. Its translation is CASSLDRGYNYEQYF. The chain combines TRBV7-2 with TRBJ2-7; 8 bases align to TRBD1. With V trimmed by 1 base and J by 3 bases, 5 bases remained unmatched. CDR1 is SGHTA, CDR2 FQGNSA, per germline. There are 15 residues in the CDR3. The full variable domain, its missing parts supplied by reference TRBV7-2 and TRBJ2-7, is GAGVSQSPSNKVTEKGKDVELRCDPISGHTALYWYRQSLGQGLEFLIYFQGNSAPDKSGLPSDRFSAERTGGSVSTLTIQRTQQEDSAVYLCASSLDRGYNYEQYFGPGTRLTVT.

The chain's CDR3 is CAIGTVVQGGYTF. The CDR3 DNA is TGTGCCATAGGGACAGTGGTACAGGGAGGCTACACCTTC. The rearrangement links TRBV28 to TRBJ1-2; 7 nucleotides line up with TRBD1. With V trimmed by 10 bases and J by 8 bases, 13 bases remained unmatched. The CDR3 runs 13 residues. The germline gives CDR1 MDHEN, CDR2 SYDVKM.

This sequence joins TRBV7-2 and TRBJ1-2, with D uncertain. The CDR3 length is 13 residues. Trimming cost V 4 bases and J 13 bases, with 19 bases left between them. Germline lookup yields CDR1 SGHTA and CDR2 FQGNSA. The CDR3 bases are TGTGCCAGCAGCTATAGGGTGGAGGTTGCGGCCACCTTC. Amino acid sequence: CASSYRVEVAATF.

The chain recombines TRBV7-9 with TRBJ1-5; D is unresolved. With 1 base removed from V and 9 bases from J, the gap between germline ends came to 13 bases. Germline V gene data show CDR1 as SEHNR and CDR2 as FQNEAQ (reference sequence). The CDR3 extends over 14 amino acids. This CDR3 is CASSLGGGFGPQHF. The CDR3 nucleotides are TGTGCCAGCAGCTTAGGTGGAGGCTTCGGGCCCCAGCATTTT.

This chain uses TRBV18 with TRBJ1-2; the D gene is possibly TRBD1 (6 bases). There are 14 residues in the CDR3. The germline V and J ends were trimmed by 2 bases and 4 bases, with 11 bases remaining between them. CDR1 and CDR2 (germline): KGHSH, LQKENI. CDR3 nucleotide sequence: TGTGCCAGCTCACCAAACATGGACAGCTATGGCTACACCTTC. Translated, it gives CASSPNMDSYGYTF.

This clone was recorded a few times. The junction departs from germline at one end; a sequencing error may be responsible. The gene calls are TRBV10-1 and TRBJ1-4; D is undetermined. Germline CDR1 is WNHNN and CDR2 is SYGVQD (reference sequence). This CDR3 contains 13 residues. Here the CDR3 DNA reads TGCGCCAGCAGTGAGCGCAGGAATGGAAAACTGTTTTTT. This encodes CASSERRNGKLFF.

This rearrangement joins TRBV7-2 to TRBJ2-1; a possible D gene is TRBD1 (5 bases). Germline values: CDR1 SGHTA, CDR2 FQGNSA. V gave up 4 bases and J gave up 9 bases, with 22 bases separating them. The CDR3 sequence is 16 residues long. CDR3 in DNA: TGTGCCAGCAGCTCCCAGGGTACAGCCACATCAGGTGAGCAGTTCTTC. This encodes CASSSQGTATSGEQFF.

The chain uses TRBV19 and TRBJ2-5, with 8 bases matching TRBD2. V gave up 1 base and J gave up 1 base; unmatched junction bases: 5. Germline V gene data show CDR1 as LNHDA and CDR2 as SQIVND (reference sequence). The CDR3 length is 16 residues. DNA of the CDR3: TGTGCCAGTAGTATAGTCTCGCGGGGGGCCCAAGAGACCCAGTACTTC. This gives the protein CASSIVSRGAQETQYF.

This chain joins TRBV11-2 and TRBJ2-5; 11 bases agree with TRBD2. The CDR3 spans 16 residues. V was pared by 3 bases and J by 2 bases, with 5 bases of the junction left unmatched. Germline loops: CDR1 SGHAT, CDR2 FQNNGV. The CDR3 protein is CASSLTSGAHQETQYF. As DNA, the CDR3 is TGTGCCAGCAGCTTGACTAGCGGGGCCCATCAAGAGACCCAGTACTTC.

The chain combines TRBV7-8 with TRBJ1-2; D remains unclear. Germline V lookup: CDR1 SGHVS, CDR2 FQNEAQ. The CDR3 sequence is 15 residues long. The V and J ends lost 5 bases and 4 bases respectively, with 17 bases between them. As DNA, the CDR3 is TGTGCCAGCAGCCACGAGAGGAATCCGCTCTATGGCTACACCTTC. Its protein product is CASSHERNPLYGYTF.

This rearrangement joins TRBV5-1 to TRBJ2-3, with D perhaps matching TRBD1 (6 bases). The CDR3 spans 15 residues. Germline V gene sequence: CDR1 SGHRS, CDR2 YFSETQ. V lost 3 bases and J 2 bases, leaving 13 bases between the germline ends. The CDR3 reads CASSWQRTVTDTQYF. The CDR3 nucleotides are TGCGCCAGCAGCTGGCAGAGGACAGTCACAGATACGCAGTATTTT.

The V and J genes are TRBV19 and TRBJ1-4, with a possible D match to TRBD1 (5 bases). V gave up 7 bases and J gave up 5 bases, with 23 bases separating them. Germline CDR1 LNHDA, CDR2 SQIVND (reference sequence). This CDR3 has 17 amino acids. CDR3 sequence: CASTSPLTDKKNEKLFF. The CDR3 DNA sequence: TGTGCCAGTACCTCACCCTTAACGGACAAGAAGAATGAAAAACTGTTTTTT.

J is TRBJ1-6 and V is TRBV7-2; D is uncertain. Germline CDR1 is SGHTA and CDR2 is FQGNSA. The CDR3 consists of 13 residues. The V end lost 2 bases, the J end lost 7 bases, and 6 bases lay between the germline ends. CDR3 protein: CASSLRENSPLHF. The CDR3, as DNA: TGTGCCAGCAGCTTACGAGAGAATTCACCCCTCCACTTT.

The CDR3: CATSSQGYEQYF. CDR3 bases: TGTGCCACCAGCAGCCAGGGGTACGAGCAGTACTTC. The J gene is TRBJ2-7, the V gene TRBV15; TRBD1 is a possible D gene (6 bases). The CDR3 is 12 residues long. Trimming took 3 bases from V and 4 from J, leaving 7 bases between them. Germline V gives CDR1 LNHNV, CDR2 YYDKDF (reference sequence).

This chain joins TRBV28 and TRBJ1-1; D not resolved. The germline V and J ends were trimmed by 3 bases and 1 base, with 6 bases remaining between them. The CDR3 is 13 residues long. Germline lookup yields CDR1 MDHEN and CDR2 SYDVKM. CDR3 residues: CASSFSGNTEAFF. CDR3 nucleotides: TGTGCCAGCAGTTTTAGCGGGAACACTGAAGCTTTCTTT.

This rearrangement joins TRBV4-3 to TRBJ2-5; 9 nucleotides align to TRBD2. Looked up from germline, CDR1 is LGHNA and CDR2 is YSLEER. The trim removed 4 bases at V and 5 bases at J, leaving 8 bases unmatched. This CDR3 has 15 amino acids. The CDR3 DNA follows: TGCGCCAGCAGCCTTACGCGGGGGGGCGTGGAGACCCAGTACTTC. Translation gives CASSLTRGGVETQYF.